This T cell receptor (beta chain) was retrieved from a study of T cells in Graves' hyperthyroidism and ophthalmopathy. The source material, RNA transcripts, was used to amplify TCR beta CDR3 regions. Researchers ran a first-round RT-PCR on the TCR CDR3 using the HTBI primer set. TCRdb called the multiplex PCR reads again in MiXCR, with one record for every CDR3 protein. The table has around 350,000 distinct CDR3 sequences, less than 20% seen once. This clonotype came up many times. The germline V gene encodes CDR1 LGHDT and CDR2 YNNKEL (reference sequence). The CDR3 consists of 16 residues. With 1 base removed from V and 0 bases from J, the gap between germline ends came to 13 bases. Exclusion followed for patients with uncontrolled infection, other autoimmune disease, pregnancy or lactation. Sampled blood dates from first hyperthyroidism diagnosis, and it precedes any ophthalmopathy symptoms.

Sequenced sample: blood. The V and J genes are TRBV3-1 and TRBJ2-7, with D perhaps matching TRBD1 (5 bases). The TCR sequence derives from a young woman with Graves' hyperthyroidism that later progressed to Graves' ophthalmopathy. Here the CDR3 reads CASSQGSPDSSYEQYF. DNA of the CDR3: TGTGCCAGCAGCCAAGGATCCCCAGACAGCTCCTACGAGCAGTACTTC.